Below are 12 T cell receptor beta chains sequenced from a single sample in a study of blood T cell repertoires in COVID-19. Profiled with immunoSEQ multiplex PCR; TCRdb holds only in-frame clones, not every one. The repertoire holds just under 85,000 clones, with around 80% as singletons. The material sequenced was peripheral blood. These receptors originate from a woman aged 60-75 years with acute or convalescent COVID-19.

In DNA form, the CDR3 reads TGTGCCAGCAGCCAAGATCACTCTCTAGGGGCGATCTATGGCTACACCTTC. It is translated as CASSQDHSLGAIYGYTF. The chain recombines TRBV14 with TRBJ1-2, with a tentative D call TRBD1 (5 bases). Trimming took 0 bases from V and 4 from J, leaving 18 bases between them. Germline loops: CDR1 SGHDN, CDR2 FVKESK. The CDR3 is 17 amino acids. The complete variable domain, with remaining parts taken from reference TRBV14 and TRBJ1-2, reads EAGVTQFPSHSVIEKGQTVTLRCDPISGHDNLYWYRRVMGKEIKFLLHFVKESKQDESGMPNNRFLAERTGGTYSTLKVQPAELEDSGVYFCASSQDHSLGAIYGYTFGSGTRLTVV.

This chain connects TRBV5-1 to TRBJ2-5; D call uncertain. The CDR3 is made up of 15 amino acids. Trimming pared 1 base from V and 2 bases from J, leaving 12 bases between. The V gene's germline CDR1 is SGHRS and CDR2 YFSETQ. The chain's CDR3 is CASSLLTTQQETQYF. The CDR3 DNA sequence: TGCGCCAGCAGCTTGCTCACAACCCAACAAGAGACCCAGTACTTC.

The V gene is TRBV10-1, the J gene TRBJ1-2; 8 nucleotides align to TRBD1. Germline values: CDR1 WNHNN, CDR2 SYGVQD (reference sequence). Trimming cost V 4 bases and J 4 bases; bases outside gene matches: 14. The CDR3 is made up of 17 amino acids. The CDR3 coding sequence is TGCGCCAGCAGTGGGGGGACAGGACCCCCGTTCCCCTATGGCTACACCTTC. Its protein is CASSGGTGPPFPYGYTF.

In this sample, this clone turned up a few times. V is TRBV28 and J is TRBJ1-2, with D unclear. This CDR3 spans 12 amino acids. V lost 3 bases and J lost 5, with 7 bases in between. The V gene's germline CDR1 is MDHEN and CDR2 SYDVKM. CDR3 DNA sequence: TGTGCCAGCAGTTTCGAACGGTATGGCTACACCTTC. Residues: CASSFERYGYTF.

The V call is TRBV12-3 or TRBV12-4, the J call TRBJ2-7; D unclear. V gave up 3 bases and J gave up 4 bases, with 7 bases separating them. The CDR3 is 12 amino acids. The CDR3 here is CASSFGDYEQYF. CDR3 bases: TGTGCCAGCAGTTTCGGTGATTACGAGCAGTACTTC.

This clone was counted once. This rearrangement joins TRBV28 to TRBJ1-2; 8 bases line up with TRBD1. The CDR3 is 16 residues long. V lost 6 bases to trimming and J lost 0 bases; unmatched junction nucleotides: 9. Germline V gene lookup returns CDR1 MDHEN and CDR2 SYDVKM. CDR3 sequence: CASSLPGQEANYGYTF. The DNA of the CDR3 is TGTGCCAGCAGCCTTCCGGGACAGGAAGCTAACTATGGCTACACCTTC.

V and J are TRBV5-4 and TRBJ2-1; 9 positions match TRBD1. CDR3 length equals 14 residues. Per the germline V gene, CDR1 is SGHNT and CDR2 is YYREEE (reference sequence). V lost 1 base, J lost 7 bases, and 3 bases stayed unmatched. CDR3: CASSLLGQGNEQFF. CDR3 DNA sequence: TGTGCCAGCAGCTTGTTGGGACAGGGAAATGAGCAGTTCTTC.

The rearrangement links TRBV24-1 to TRBJ2-1, with D perhaps TRBD2 (6 bases). There are 15 residues in the CDR3. V was clipped by 7 bases and J by 8 bases, with 20 bases between them. CDR1 and CDR2 (germline): KGHDR, SFDVKD. The CDR3 loop is CATRTQDGGRDEQFF. The CDR3 nucleotides read TGTGCCACCAGGACACAAGACGGGGGTAGGGATGAGCAGTTCTTC.

The chain couples TRBV29-1 to TRBJ1-2, with 7 positions matching TRBD1. The CDR3 is made up of 11 amino acids. CDR1 and CDR2 (germline): SQVTM, ANQGSEA. V trimming: 5 bases; J trimming: 8 bases; junction bases outside the gene matches: 5. The CDR3 is CSVRTGEGYTF. In nucleotides, the CDR3 is TGCAGCGTTCGAACAGGGGAAGGCTACACCTTC.

The chain couples TRBV7-9 to TRBJ1-1; D not resolved. Germline V gene data show CDR1 as SEHNR and CDR2 as FQNEAQ (reference sequence). This CDR3 comprises 11 residues. V lost 4 bases, J lost 11 bases, and 11 bases lay in between. This chain's CDR3 is CASSSPRSAFF. The CDR3 DNA sequence: TGTGCCAGCAGCTCCCCCCGGTCTGCTTTCTTT. Full variable domain (remainder filled in from reference TRBV7-9 and TRBJ1-1): DTGVSQNPRHKITKRGQNVTFRCDPISEHNRLYWYRQTLGQGPEFLTYFQNEAQLEKSRLLSDRFSAERPKGSFSTLEIQRTEQGDSAMYLCASSSPRSAFFGQGTRLTVV.

The chain uses TRBV9 and TRBJ1-6; 7 nucleotides align to TRBD1. The CDR3 is 16 amino acids. Trimming took 3 bases from V and 3 from J; bases not matched to a gene: 6. CDR1 and CDR2 from the germline V gene are SGDLS and YYNGEE. The CDR3, as DNA: TGTGCCAGCAGCGAGGGGGCGCCAGTCTATAATTCACCCCTCCACTTT. The encoded protein is CASSEGAPVYNSPLHF.

V and J are TRBV29-1 and TRBJ2-3, with D tentatively TRBD2 (6 bases). V was clipped by 3 bases and J by 6 bases, with 10 bases between them. This CDR3 has 12 residues. Per germline, CDR1 SQVTM and CDR2 ANQGSEA. CDR3 sequence (DNA): TGCAGCGTTGAGTCTGGGGGGGATACGCAGTATTTT. Amino acids: CSVESGGDTQYF.